A single sample gave rise to the 29 T cell receptor beta chains below, sequenced in a study of blood T cells in healthy people across ages. PCR was performed a second time for about 6 to 12 cycles using a sample-barcoded 5' primer and a J-beta primer mix. TCRdb reanalysed the 5' RACE reads using MiXCR and keeps one entry per CDR3 protein. The sample has around 690,000 distinct CDR3 sequences, about 53% seen once. Specimen: blood. These receptors were collected from a man aged 55 to 69 in good health.

The chain combines TRBV11-2 with TRBJ1-2; 7 nucleotides match TRBD1. Germline CDR1 and CDR2: SGHAT and FQNNGV. This CDR3 contains 14 residues. V lost 8 bases, J lost 4 bases, and 10 bases stayed unmatched. CDR3 residues: CASQRQGGPYGYTF. The CDR3 DNA follows: TGTGCCAGCCAACGGCAGGGGGGCCCCTATGGCTACACCTTC.

This clonotype was observed a few times. This chain links TRBV5-1 with TRBJ2-1, with 8 nucleotides matching TRBD2. J gave up 5 bases and V 2 bases, and 6 bases lay outside the gene matches. The CDR3 is 15 residues long. Germline lookup yields CDR1 SGHRS and CDR2 YFSETQ. As DNA, the CDR3 is TGCGCCAGCAGCTTCATAGCGGGGCAAAACAATGAGCAGTTCTTC. This translates into CASSFIAGQNNEQFF.

The chain joins TRBV7-2 to TRBJ2-1; 10 positions agree with TRBD2. V trimming: 6 bases; J trimming: 4 bases; junction bases outside the gene matches: 18. The CDR3 runs to 19 residues. CDR1 is SGHTA, CDR2 FQGNSA, per germline. The CDR3 here is CASSTIPLAGDSGYNEQFF. For the CDR3, the DNA is TGTGCCAGCAGTACAATCCCCCTAGCGGGGGATTCAGGGTACAATGAGCAGTTCTTC.

The V gene is TRBV21-1, the J gene TRBJ2-7; the table calls TRBD1, which could not be checked here. TRBV21-1 is termed a pseudogene. This CDR3 spans 15 amino acids. The CDR3, as DNA: TGTGCCAGCCCCAGTCCGGAGAATTGGACCTACGAGCAGTACTTC. This translates into CASPSPENWTYEQYF.

This chain connects TRBV2 to TRBJ2-5; D ambiguous. The last part of the DNA fits TRBJ2-7 better; the J call may be wrong. Germline V gene data show CDR1 as SNHLY and CDR2 as FYNNEI. This CDR3 has 12 residues. CDR3 sequence reads: CASSRALYEQYF. Here the CDR3 DNA reads TGTGCCAGCAGCCGGGCCCTCTACGAGCAGTACTTC.

V is TRBV6-5 and J is TRBJ2-7; D remains ambiguous. Germline CDR1 reads MNHEY; CDR2 reads SVGAGI. The CDR3 consists of 13 residues. V gave up 7 bases and J gave up 6 bases, with 16 bases separating them. The CDR3 loop reads CASTSGPLFEQYF. For the CDR3, the DNA is TGTGCCAGCACCTCGGGTCCCCTATTCGAGCAGTACTTC.

The chain recombines TRBV20-1 with TRBJ1-2; D possibly corresponds to TRBD1 (6 bases). V lost 4 bases and J 4 bases, leaving 19 bases between the germline ends. CDR1 is DFQATT and CDR2 is SNEGSKA in the germline V gene (reference sequence). There are 15 residues in the CDR3. The CDR3 sequence is CSATAGQGIPYGYTF. The CDR3 DNA sequence: TGCAGTGCTACGGCCGGGCAGGGGATTCCCTATGGCTACACCTTC.

The table lists this clonotype with a count of one. The V gene is TRBV6-1, the J gene TRBJ1-5; D not resolved. This CDR3 spans 16 amino acids. The V end was cut by 4 bases, the J end by 3 bases, with 16 bases between. Germline loops: CDR1 MNHNS, CDR2 SASEGT. The CDR3 here is CASSGAGGIANQPQHF. CDR3 nucleotide sequence: TGTGCCAGCAGTGGCGCGGGAGGGATAGCCAATCAGCCCCAGCATTTT.

This clonotype was seen only a few times. The V and J genes are TRBV29-1 and TRBJ1-5; 8 bases are shared with TRBD1. The CDR3 runs 13 residues. Germline loops: CDR1 SQVTM, CDR2 ANQGSEA. V was clipped by 5 bases and J by 1 base; unmatched bases: 1. The CDR3 bases are TGCAGCGTTCAGGGGGCGAGCAATCAGCCCCAGCATTTT. Translated: CSVQGASNQPQHF.

The chain has TRBV5-1 and TRBJ2-5; TRBD1 agrees at 9 bases. The germline gives CDR1 SGHRS, CDR2 YFSETQ. The CDR3 runs 16 residues. V trimming: 3 bases; J trimming: 3 bases; junction bases outside the gene matches: 9. CDR3 DNA: TGCGCCAGCAGCTCTCGACAGGGGGGACAGAAAGAGACCCAGTACTTC. It yields the protein CASSSRQGGQKETQYF.

V usage is TRBV5-1 and J usage is TRBJ2-5; D may correspond to TRBD1 or TRBD2 (6 bases each). CDR3 size: 15 residues. The V gene's germline CDR1 is SGHRS and CDR2 YFSETQ. The ends were cut back, 1 base at V and 3 bases at J, with 13 bases in the middle. This CDR3 reads CASSLRGALEETQYF. DNA of the CDR3: TGCGCCAGCAGCTTGAGGGGGGCGCTTGAAGAGACCCAGTACTTC.

This clonotype was detected a few times. The chain couples TRBV10-2 to TRBJ1-2, with D unresolved. Trimming removed 6 bases at V and 0 bases at J, with 8 bases between. This CDR3 has 13 residues. CDR1 WSHSY and CDR2 SAAADI come from the germline V gene. The CDR3 reads CASSGVANYGYTF. The CDR3 nucleotides are TGCGCCAGCAGCGGGGTTGCTAACTATGGCTACACCTTC.

This clonotype was recorded a few times. CDR3 DNA: TGCGCCAGCAGCTTCCTAGCGGGGGGCGAGCAGTACTTC. It specifies CASSFLAGGEQYF. The chain carries TRBV5-1 and TRBJ2-7, with 11 nucleotides matching TRBD2. CDR3 size: 13 residues. V was clipped by 2 bases and J by 6 bases; unmatched bases: 1. Germline assignment: CDR1 SGHRS and CDR2 YFSETQ.

The genes are TRBV7-9 and TRBJ2-3, with D uncertain. This CDR3 is 12 amino acids long. V was pared by 4 bases and J by 7 bases, with 9 bases between. Per the germline V gene, CDR1 is SEHNR and CDR2 is FQNEAQ (reference sequence). The CDR3, as DNA: TGTGCCAGCAGCTCTACACAGAATACGCAGTATTTT. Amino acids: CASSSTQNTQYF.

This sequence joins TRBV13 and TRBJ2-3; TRBD2 agrees at 12 bases. The CDR3 contains 17 residues. V lost 5 bases, J lost 9 bases, and 15 bases stayed unmatched. CDR1 is PRHDT, CDR2 FYEKMQ, per germline (reference sequence). This CDR3 reads CASSEETSGGPRGTQYF. CDR3 coding DNA: TGTGCCAGCAGCGAGGAGACTAGCGGGGGCCCCAGGGGGACGCAGTATTTT.

The V gene is TRBV6-2 or TRBV6-3, the J gene TRBJ2-5, with no clear D. The CDR3 runs 15 residues. The germline gives CDR1 MNHEY, CDR2 SVGEGT. Trimming shortened V by 3 bases and J by 2 bases, and 13 bases separated the two germline ends. The CDR3 DNA sequence: TGTGCCAGCAGTTATGCCGGATGGGATCAAGAGACCCAGTACTTC. This gives the protein CASSYAGWDQETQYF.

This clonotype appeared a single time. CDR3 nucleotide sequence: TGCAGTGCCCACCCATGGGGGGTAAGTGGCACAGATACGCAGTATTTT. Its translation is CSAHPWGVSGTDTQYF. The J gene is TRBJ2-3, the V gene TRBV20-1, with a tentative D call TRBD2 (6 bases). Germline values: CDR1 DFQATT, CDR2 SNEGSKA (reference sequence). Trimming stripped 6 bases from V and 1 base from J, with 20 bases between. The CDR3 spans 16 residues.

This clonotype has ten or more counts. This chain uses TRBV29-1 with TRBJ2-3; D is ambiguous. There are 14 residues in the CDR3. V lost 0 bases to trimming and J lost 2 bases, with 9 bases between them. Germline CDR1 and CDR2: SQVTM and ANQGSEA. In nucleotides, the CDR3 is TGCAGCGTTGAAGATGGGCTACTCACAGATACGCAGTATTTT. Its translation: CSVEDGLLTDTQYF.

J is TRBJ1-5 and V is TRBV27, with no clear D. The CDR3 contains 14 residues. Germline CDR1 is MNHEY and CDR2 is SMNVEV (reference sequence). V was pared by 6 bases and J by 1 base, with 10 bases between. CDR3 loop: CASRGPRSNQPQHF. The CDR3 DNA follows: TGTGCCAGCAGAGGCCCAAGGAGCAATCAGCCCCAGCATTTT.

This clonotype was counted a few times. The chain employs TRBV5-1 and TRBJ2-7, with unresolved D. The CDR3 runs to 14 residues. The V end lost 4 bases, the J end lost 1 base, and 12 bases lay between the germline ends. Germline V gives CDR1 SGHRS, CDR2 YFSETQ. The CDR3 spells CASSPYTLSYEQYF. CDR3 DNA: TGCGCCAGCAGCCCTTACACACTTTCCTACGAGCAGTACTTC.

This clonotype came up once. The chain couples TRBV5-5 to TRBJ2-3; D is unresolved. The germline V and J ends were trimmed by 4 bases and 5 bases, with 8 bases remaining between them. The CDR3 covers 12 residues. Germline CDR1 SGHKS, CDR2 YYEKEE (reference sequence). In DNA, the CDR3 is TGTGCCAGCAGCGTCACCATAGATACGCAGTATTTT. Residues: CASSVTIDTQYF.

The genes are TRBV7-8 and TRBJ1-2; D unclear. CDR1 and CDR2 from the germline V gene are SGHVS and FQNEAQ. The CDR3 runs 13 residues. Deletions cut 6 bases from V and 5 bases from J, with 13 bases between. This chain's CDR3 is CASSLEDRYGYTF. CDR3 DNA sequence: TGTGCCAGCAGTTTGGAGGATCGATATGGCTACACCTTC.

In this sample, this clonotype turned up a few times. The chain joins TRBV29-1 to TRBJ2-5; 7 positions agree with TRBD1. V lost 3 bases to trimming and J lost 5 bases; unmatched junction nucleotides: 9. CDR1 SQVTM and CDR2 ANQGSEA come from the germline V gene. This CDR3 is 14 amino acids long. In nucleotides, the CDR3 is TGCAGCGTTGAGTACAGGGGCTCCGGGGAGACCCAGTACTTC. Its protein product is CSVEYRGSGETQYF.

The chain uses TRBV7-3 and TRBJ2-1; 10 bases match TRBD2. The germline V gene has CDR1 SGHTA and CDR2 FQGTGA. J gave up 5 bases and V 6 bases, and 13 bases lay outside the gene matches. CDR3 length equals 17 residues. CDR3 loop: CASSFLAGVEKNNEQFF. Here the CDR3 DNA reads TGTGCCAGCAGTTTCCTAGCGGGGGTGGAAAAGAACAATGAGCAGTTCTTC. Using reference TRBV7-3 and TRBJ2-1 for the parts outside the CDR3, the full variable domain is GAGVSQTPSNKVTEKGKYVELRCDPISGHTALYWYRQSLGQGPEFLIYFQGTGAADDSGLPNDRFFAVRPEGSVSTLKIQRTERGDSAVYLCASSFLAGVEKNNEQFFGPGTRLTVL.

On this clonotype itself: This may stem from a read error, because a much larger clone lies one nucleotide away. V and J are TRBV20-1 and TRBJ2-3; weak D call: TRBD1 (5 bases). The ends were cut back, 1 base at V and 4 bases at J, with 9 bases in the middle. The CDR3 covers 13 residues. Germline CDR1 DFQATT, CDR2 SNEGSKA (reference sequence). The DNA of the CDR3 is TGCAGTGCTAGAGGTCAGGGCGCAGATACGCAGTATTTT. Its translation: CSARGQGADTQYF.

This clonotype was observed a few times. The V call is TRBV4-2, the J call TRBJ1-1; 7 nucleotides align to TRBD1. CDR3 length: 14 amino acids. The V segment lost 6 bases and the J segment 1 base; nucleotides outside the gene matches: 5. Germline V CDR1 and CDR2: LGHNA, YNFKEQ. CDR3 in amino acids: CASSLTGKNTEAFF. The CDR3 coding sequence is TGTGCCAGCAGTCTGACAGGGAAGAACACTGAAGCTTTCTTT.

The chain has TRBV7-2 and TRBJ2-5; D remains ambiguous. The J call is in doubt because the DNA end fits TRBJ2-7 better. CDR1 and CDR2 from the germline V gene are SGHTA and FQGNSA. There are 15 residues in the CDR3. The CDR3 region is CASSPNGYSDYEQYF. The CDR3 DNA is TGTGCCAGCAGCCCCAATGGGTACAGCGACTACGAGCAGTACTTC.

This chain joins TRBV7-2 and TRBJ2-3; 10 bases fit TRBD2. The CDR3 is made up of 16 amino acids. V gave up 3 bases and J gave up 4 bases; unmatched junction bases: 7. CDR1 SGHTA and CDR2 FQGNSA come from the germline V gene. As DNA, the CDR3 is TGTGCCAGCAGCTTCATAGCGGGGGGCCACGCAGATACGCAGTATTTT. Translation gives CASSFIAGGHADTQYF. Based on the CDR3 plus reference TRBV7-2 and TRBJ2-3, the full variable domain is GAGVSQSPSNKVTEKGKDVELRCDPISGHTALYWYRQSLGQGLEFLIYFQGNSAPDKSGLPSDRFSAERTGGSVSTLTIQRTQQEDSAVYLCASSFIAGGHADTQYFGPGTRLTVL.

This chain links TRBV3-1 with TRBJ2-1; TRBD1 is a possible D gene (5 bases). Trimming took 1 base from V and 0 from J, leaving 10 bases between them. There are 16 residues in the CDR3. CDR1 and CDR2 from the germline V gene are LGHDT and YNNKEL (reference sequence). DNA of the CDR3: TGTGCCAGCAGCCAAGGTGACAGCGTCTCCTACAATGAGCAGTTCTTC. Translated: CASSQGDSVSYNEQFF.